This T cell receptor beta chain was sequenced in a study of T cells after yellow fever vaccination. Turning to the study itself: For low cell numbers, libraries were made with SMART-Seq v4 Ultra Low Input. Study-wide results and limits: Booster samples showed a return of most primary-vaccination clones (about 97% CD4, 85% to 90% CD8).

The table lists this clonotype with a few counts. The target antigen is unknown. Via MiXCR, TCRdb re-called the 5' RACE reads, giving one row per CDR3 protein. This table has some 560,000 distinct CDR3 sequences, 17% appearing once. Sample: PBMCs, taken more than 4 days after the first yellow fever vaccination. The TCR sequence derives from a man between 18 and 29 years old who received the YFV17D yellow fever vaccine.

The CDR3 loop is CASQGGKNTGELFF. The DNA of the CDR3 is TGTGCCAGCCAGGGGGGCAAGAACACCGGGGAGCTGTTTTTT. The chain has TRBV6-2 or TRBV6-3 and TRBJ2-2, with D maybe TRBD1 (7 bases). Looked up from germline, CDR1 is MNHEY and CDR2 is SVGEGT. This CDR3 is 14 amino acids long. Trimming removed 8 bases at V and 1 base at J, with 11 bases between.